This T cell receptor beta chain was captured by sequencing in a study of blood T cell repertoires in COVID-19. Across the whole study: PBMCs, B-cell-depleted T cells, or T cells provided the cDNA or gDNA that made up the material.

Original processing methods: Amplification from reference gene primers served as the basis for estimated nucleated cell counts. TCRdb's table, derived via immunoSEQ multiplex PCR, lists solely in-frame clones and lacks some. V and J calls and clone size follow that table, whereas D and trimming were derived from the DNA. The sample lists 110,000 or so clones; 70% to 80% were seen once. Sequencing was carried out using peripheral blood. This receptor was taken from a man between 65 and 80 years old with acute or convalescent COVID-19.

In DNA form, the CDR3 reads TGTGCCAGCGGTACTAGGGGGCTCTACGAGCAGTACTTC. Amino acids: CASGTRGLYEQYF. The chain carries TRBV12-3 or TRBV12-4 and TRBJ2-7; 7 bases fit TRBD1. The CDR3 loop spans 13 amino acids. J was trimmed by 3 bases and V by 8 bases; bases with no gene match: 7.